Each of the 22 T cell receptor beta chains below was sequenced from the same sample in a study of blood T cell repertoires in COVID-19. Profiling relied on immunoSEQ multiplex PCR, and the TCRdb table lists in-frame clones only, not all of them. There are about 170,000 clones in the sample; roughly 90% occur only once, and about 4.9% lies in the top ten. Sequenced sample: peripheral blood. These receptors all stem from a man aged 18 to 35 with COVID-19, enrolled during active disease.

V and J are TRBV19 and TRBJ2-7; a possible D gene is TRBD2 (5 bases). CDR3 size: 13 residues. Germline V gene data show CDR1 as LNHDA and CDR2 as SQIVND (reference sequence). Trimming removed 3 bases from V and 2 bases from J, with 8 bases in between. CDR3: CASSMGATYEQYF. DNA for the CDR3: TGTGCCAGTAGTATGGGAGCGACCTACGAGCAGTACTTC.

This chain uses TRBV11-3 with TRBJ2-1, with D perhaps TRBD2 (5 bases). Germline CDR1 reads SGHNT; CDR2 reads YENEEA. The ends were cut back, 5 bases at V and 2 bases at J, with 13 bases in the middle. CDR3 length: 15 amino acids. The CDR3 here is CASSLMGSTYNEQFF. CDR3 bases: TGTGCCAGCAGCCTAATGGGGAGTACCTACAATGAGCAGTTCTTC. The full variable domain, completed using reference TRBV11-3 and TRBJ2-1, is EAGVVQSPRYKIIEKKQPVAFWCNPISGHNTLYWYLQNLGQGPELLIRYENEEAVDDSQLPKDRFSAERLKGVDSTLKIQPAELGDSAVYLCASSLMGSTYNEQFFGPGTRLTVL.

A single count supports this clone. This chain links TRBV3-1 (or the pseudogene TRBV3-2) with TRBJ1-1; 9 bases map to TRBD1. CDR3 length: 13 amino acids. The V gene end was trimmed by 10 bases and the J gene end by 5 bases; junction bases not matched to a gene: 8. The germline V gene has CDR1 LGHDT and CDR2 YNNKEL (reference sequence). CDR3 sequence reads: CATLDRGRTEAFF. CDR3 bases: TGTGCCACCCTAGACAGGGGGAGGACTGAAGCTTTCTTT.

The chain uses TRBV3-1 (or the pseudogene TRBV3-2) and TRBJ2-1; 11 bases map to TRBD2. Trimming took 0 bases from V and 4 from J; bases not matched to a gene: 14. Per the germline V gene, CDR1 is LGHDT and CDR2 is YNNKEL (reference sequence). The CDR3 is 20 residues long. CDR3 in amino acids: CASSQDLGLAAQRRYNEQFF. The CDR3 DNA is TGTGCCAGCAGCCAAGATCTGGGACTAGCGGCCCAACGGCGATACAATGAGCAGTTCTTC.

The chain employs TRBV7-9 and TRBJ2-7, with a tentative D call TRBD1 (5 bases). Germline assignment: CDR1 SEHNR and CDR2 FQNEAQ (reference sequence). V lost 3 bases and J 3 bases, leaving 15 bases between the germline ends. This CDR3 comprises 15 residues. This CDR3 reads CASSFPTASHYEQYF. The CDR3 DNA is TGTGCCAGCAGCTTCCCGACAGCCTCCCACTACGAGCAGTACTTC.

The rearrangement uses TRBV28 and TRBJ2-1; possibly TRBD1 for D (5 bases). Germline CDR1 is MDHEN and CDR2 is SYDVKM. CDR3 size: 15 residues. V shed 5 bases and J shed 5 bases, with 16 bases lying between them. Here the CDR3 DNA reads TGTGCCAGCAGTCTTCAGGGTTATACAGACAATGAGCAGTTCTTC. Amino acids: CASSLQGYTDNEQFF.

The chain couples TRBV30 to TRBJ1-1; 12 bases line up with TRBD1. This CDR3 comprises 14 residues. Looked up from germline, CDR1 is GTSNPN and CDR2 is SVGIG (reference sequence). Trimming removed 6 bases from V and 6 bases from J; junction bases left unmatched: 8. Written as DNA, the CDR3 is TGTGCCTGTGGCAAGGGGACAGGGGGCCCTGAAGCTTTCTTT. Translation: CACGKGTGGPEAFF.

The rearrangement uses TRBV7-2 and TRBJ2-7; a weak D match, TRBD2 (6 bases). Germline V gives CDR1 SGHTA, CDR2 FQGNSA. Trimming took off 0 bases at V and 4 bases at J, with 7 bases between the two ends. CDR3 size: 13 residues. The CDR3: CASSLAAGYEQYF. DNA for the CDR3: TGTGCCAGCAGCTTAGCGGCGGGATACGAGCAGTACTTC. The variable domain in full, completed from reference TRBV7-2 and TRBJ2-7, reads GAGVSQSPSNKVTEKGKDVELRCDPISGHTALYWYRQSLGQGLEFLIYFQGNSAPDKSGLPSDRFSAERTGGSVSTLTIQRTQQEDSAVYLCASSLAAGYEQYFGPGTRLTVT.

The chain has TRBV12-3 or TRBV12-4 and TRBJ2-2; D is undetermined. V gave up 10 bases and J gave up 6 bases, with 9 bases separating them. This CDR3 has 11 amino acids. DNA for the CDR3: TGTGCCACCACCCGGGCCGGGGAGCTGTTTTTT. Translation: CATTRAGELFF.

CDR3: CASSQDLQVQETQYF. The CDR3 DNA is TGCGCCAGCAGCCAAGATCTGCAGGTTCAAGAGACCCAGTACTTC. The V and J genes are TRBV4-1 and TRBJ2-5; no clear D gene. The germline V gene encodes CDR1 MGHRA and CDR2 YSYEKL. V lost 0 bases and J lost 2, with 10 bases in between. The CDR3 spans 15 residues.

This clone was detected once. The V call is TRBV30, the J call TRBJ1-4, with D perhaps matching TRBD1 (5 bases). The CDR3 is made up of 18 amino acids. Germline CDR1 is GTSNPN and CDR2 is SVGIG (reference sequence). V lost 4 bases to trimming and J lost 7 bases, with 28 bases between them. The CDR3, as DNA: TGTGCCTGGACAAGCGGGGTATGGGGCCTCGGAGGCGGTGAAAAACTGTTTTTT. Translation gives CAWTSGVWGLGGGEKLFF.

The gene calls are TRBV25-1 and TRBJ2-4, with D maybe TRBD1 (6 bases). Germline assignment: CDR1 MGHDK and CDR2 SYGVNS. The CDR3 is made up of 15 amino acids. The V gene lost 4 bases and the J gene lost 0 bases, with 10 bases spanning the gap. For the CDR3, the DNA is TGTGCCAGCAGTGGGGGGCCACTAGCCAAAAACATTCAGTACTTC. Translated: CASSGGPLAKNIQYF.

The V call is TRBV15, the J call TRBJ2-7, with 8 bases identical to TRBD2. Germline CDR1 LNHNV, CDR2 YYDKDF (reference sequence). With V trimmed by 3 bases and J by 2 bases, 15 bases remained unmatched. This CDR3 is 18 amino acids long. DNA of the CDR3: TGTGCCACCAGCAGTCCGGGCCCAAGCGGGAGCCTCCCCTACGAGCAGTACTTC. Translated: CATSSPGPSGSLPYEQYF. The full variable domain, its missing parts supplied by reference TRBV15 and TRBJ2-7, is DAMVIQNPRYQVTQFGKPVTLSCSQTLNHNVMYWYQQKSSQAPKLLFHYYDKDFNNEADTPDNFQSRRPNTSFCFLDIRSPGLGDTAMYLCATSSPGPSGSLPYEQYFGPGTRLTVT.

The chain carries TRBV7-9 and TRBJ2-5, with no clear D. Trimming took 1 base from V and 4 from J, leaving 10 bases between them. CDR3 length equals 14 residues. Germline loops: CDR1 SEHNR, CDR2 FQNEAQ (reference sequence). The CDR3 DNA follows: TGTGCCAGCAGCTTAGGGCGGCCTGGAGAGACCCAGTACTTC. Translated: CASSLGRPGETQYF.

The count of this clone is one. The V gene is TRBV6-5, the J gene TRBJ2-7; D unclear. V lost 0 bases, J lost 4 bases, and 10 bases lay in between. The CDR3 contains 14 residues. The germline CDR1 and CDR2 sequences are MNHEY and SVGAGI. CDR3 loop: CASSYSPSVYEQYF. The CDR3 DNA is TGTGCCAGCAGTTACTCCCCCTCCGTTTACGAGCAGTACTTC.

This chain connects TRBV7-2 to TRBJ2-7; 7 nucleotides match TRBD1. The CDR3 length is 13 residues. The V gene end was trimmed by 5 bases and the J gene end by 5 bases; junction bases not matched to a gene: 6. Looked up from germline, CDR1 is SGHTA and CDR2 is FQGNSA. The CDR3 loop is CASSPNRGNEQYF. The CDR3 coding sequence is TGTGCCAGCAGCCCCAACAGGGGAAACGAGCAGTACTTC.

This sequence joins TRBV2 and TRBJ1-2; perhaps TRBD1 as D (6 bases). Trimming took 0 bases from V and 8 from J, leaving 19 bases between them. CDR3 length equals 16 residues. Germline V lookup: CDR1 SNHLY, CDR2 FYNNEI. CDR3 sequence (DNA): TGTGCCAGCAGTGAAGCGCGGTTACAGGGTATCCAGGGCTACACCTTC. Its translation is CASSEARLQGIQGYTF.

The chain links TRBV5-1 to TRBJ1-3, with D unclear. V was clipped by 1 base and J by 0 bases, with 8 bases between them. The CDR3 contains 15 residues. Germline V CDR1 and CDR2: SGHRS, YFSETQ. The DNA of the CDR3 is TGCGCCAGCAGCTTGACGGGAATCTCTGGAAACACCATATATTTT. Translating it yields CASSLTGISGNTIYF.

The chain joins TRBV6-5 to TRBJ1-2, with D possibly TRBD1 on 6 matching bases. The CDR3 contains 14 residues. V lost 6 bases and J 3 bases, leaving 14 bases between the germline ends. The germline V gene encodes CDR1 MNHEY and CDR2 SVGAGI. CDR3: CASSPPGQHYGYTF. The CDR3 region has the DNA TGTGCCAGCAGCCCCCCCGGACAGCACTATGGCTACACCTTC.

The chain recombines TRBV28 with TRBJ2-3; D perhaps matches TRBD2 (6 bases). Trimming pared 5 bases from V and 2 bases from J, leaving 14 bases between. CDR3 length: 15 residues. The germline V gene encodes CDR1 MDHEN and CDR2 SYDVKM. CDR3 DNA sequence: TGTGCCAGCAGTCCGCTGGCGGACTACACAGATACGCAGTATTTT. Encoded protein: CASSPLADYTDTQYF.

This chain links TRBV9 with TRBJ2-7, with TRBD2 matching 8 bases. Germline-derived CDR1 and CDR2 are SGDLS and YYNGEE. The CDR3 has 13 amino acids. J lost 5 bases, V lost 4 bases, and 5 bases had no gene match. As DNA, the CDR3 is TGTGCCAGCAGCCCGGGGGGGACGAACGAGCAGTACTTC. Its translation is CASSPGGTNEQYF.

This rearrangement joins TRBV29-1 to TRBJ2-7; no clear D gene. This CDR3 has 12 residues. Germline loops: CDR1 SQVTM, CDR2 ANQGSEA. With 5 bases removed from V and 0 bases from J, the gap between germline ends came to 8 bases. The CDR3 DNA is TGCAGCGTTCGTTTCAGCTCCTACGAGCAGTACTTC. Amino acids: CSVRFSSYEQYF.